The next 21 T cell receptor beta chains were all read from a single sample in a study of shared clonotypes between healthy human individuals. Some clones are missing from TCRdb's copy, which holds only in-frame ones; the method was immunoSEQ multiplex PCR. Of about 2 million clones listed, 85% to 95% are singletons. The sequenced sample consisted of naive CD4+ T cells sorted from blood. As to subset: CD45RA+ positively selected. All receptors derive from a young man in good health.

CDR3 coding DNA: TGTGCCAGCAGTGATCAGGTCTATGGCTACACCTTC. As protein: CASSDQVYGYTF. V gene TRBV25-1 combines with J gene TRBJ1-2; D unclear. The ends were cut back, 3 bases at V and 4 bases at J, with 6 bases in the middle. Germline assignment: CDR1 MGHDK and CDR2 SYGVNS. The CDR3 is made up of 12 amino acids.

The chain links TRBV27 to TRBJ2-3, with 9 bases identical to TRBD1. V gave up 3 bases and J gave up 2 bases; unmatched junction bases: 9. CDR1 and CDR2 from the germline V gene are MNHEY and SMNVEV (reference sequence). The CDR3 consists of 17 residues. CDR3 in DNA: TGTGCCAGCAGTTTCGAACCGGGACAGGGTTTCACAGATACGCAGTATTTT. It yields the protein CASSFEPGQGFTDTQYF.

The chain has TRBV12-5 and TRBJ1-1; perhaps TRBD1 as D (5 bases). Trimming took off 6 bases at V and 3 bases at J, with 23 bases between the two ends. The CDR3 loop spans 17 amino acids. CDR1 and CDR2 (germline): LGHNT, FRNRAP. The CDR3 nucleotides read TGTGCTAGTGGCCCACCCCGTGTCTTTATGGGGGACACTGAAGCTTTCTTT. As protein: CASGPPRVFMGDTEAFF. The variable domain in full, completed from reference TRBV12-5 and TRBJ1-1, reads DARVTQTPRHKVTEMGQEVTMRCQPILGHNTVFWYRQTMMQGLELLAYFRNRAPLDDSGMPKDRFSAEMPDATLATLKIQPSEPRDSAVYFCASGPPRVFMGDTEAFFGQGTRLTVV.

The chain couples TRBV6-1 to TRBJ1-2; no reliable D call. The CDR3 loop spans 14 amino acids. Between the trimmed V and J ends, which lost 2 bases and 1 base, there was a span of 8 bases. Germline CDR1 and CDR2: MNHNS and SASEGT. CDR3 protein: CASSEIFNNYGYTF. CDR3 DNA sequence: TGTGCCAGCAGTGAAATTTTCAATAACTATGGCTACACCTTC.

The chain uses TRBV5-1 and TRBJ2-1; no firm D call. CDR3 length: 15 amino acids. V was pared by 2 bases and J by 2 bases, with 11 bases between. Germline values: CDR1 SGHRS, CDR2 YFSETQ. In nucleotides, the CDR3 is TGCGCCAGCAGCTTCGAGTGGCAGCCCTACAATGAGCAGTTCTTC. It specifies CASSFEWQPYNEQFF.

The rearrangement joins TRBV12-5 to TRBJ2-3; D gene unclear. The CDR3 sequence is 12 residues long. V gave up 1 base and J gave up 2 bases, with 1 base separating them. Germline CDR1 LGHNT, CDR2 FRNRAP. DNA for the CDR3: TGTGCTAGTGGTTTGGACACAGATACGCAGTATTTT. Translation gives CASGLDTDTQYF.

This clone was seen just once. V is TRBV28 and J is TRBJ1-2, with a possible D match to TRBD1 (6 bases). This CDR3 region has 15 residues. Deletions cut 4 bases from V and 3 bases from J, with 15 bases between. Germline loops: CDR1 MDHEN, CDR2 SYDVKM. The CDR3 spells CASSSPSGAYYGYTF. The CDR3 nucleotides are TGTGCCAGCAGTTCACCCTCAGGGGCTTACTATGGCTACACCTTC.

This chain joins TRBV7-2 and TRBJ1-4, with TRBD1 matching over 7 bases. The germline V gene encodes CDR1 SGHTA and CDR2 FQGNSA. The V gene end was trimmed by 2 bases and the J gene end by 8 bases; junction bases not matched to a gene: 5. The CDR3 contains 14 residues. CDR3 amino acids: CASSLSGQSEKLFF. The CDR3 nucleotides are TGTGCCAGCAGCTTATCGGGACAGTCAGAAAAACTGTTTTTT. Based on the CDR3 plus reference TRBV7-2 and TRBJ1-4, the full variable domain is GAGVSQSPSNKVTEKGKDVELRCDPISGHTALYWYRQSLGQGLEFLIYFQGNSAPDKSGLPSDRFSAERTGGSVSTLTIQRTQQEDSAVYLCASSLSGQSEKLFFGSGTQLSVL.

As to this clone: The sample contains more than one DNA sequence encoding this CDR3. The genes are TRBV18 and TRBJ2-7; 8 bases line up with TRBD2. With 6 bases clipped from V and 4 bases from J, the junction kept 5 bases outside the gene matches. CDR1 and CDR2 from the germline V gene are KGHSH and LQKENI. The CDR3 length is 13 residues. CDR3 amino acids: CASSPSGSYEQYF. CDR3 nucleotides: TGTGCCAGCTCTCCCAGCGGGAGTTACGAGCAGTACTTC.

The rearrangement links TRBV7-8 to TRBJ1-2, with TRBD1 identical over 7 bases. Germline CDR1 SGHVS, CDR2 FQNEAQ. V shed 3 bases, J shed 4 bases, and the junction held 5 bases outside the gene matches. The length of the CDR3 is 14 residues. The CDR3 here is CASSFRDSFYGYTF. The CDR3 nucleotides are TGTGCCAGCAGCTTCCGGGACAGCTTCTATGGCTACACCTTC.

The chain joins TRBV5-1 to TRBJ1-1, with no clear D. The germline V and J ends were trimmed by 4 bases and 7 bases, with 20 bases remaining between them. Germline CDR1 and CDR2: SGHRS and YFSETQ. This CDR3 has 15 amino acids. The CDR3 loop is CASSPQSLAAGEAFF. CDR3 sequence (DNA): TGCGCCAGCAGCCCTCAGAGCCTGGCGGCGGGTGAAGCTTTCTTT.

This chain links TRBV6-5 with TRBJ2-5; D unresolved. The CDR3 has 15 residues. From germline, CDR1 is MNHEY and CDR2 SVGAGI. V lost 2 bases, J lost 6 bases, and 16 bases lay in between. The CDR3 DNA is TGTGCCAGCAGTTACCGGTCCCCTACTTTGAAGACCCAGTACTTC. Translated, it gives CASSYRSPTLKTQYF.

A remark on this clone: A junction end diverges from the germline sequence, so it may reflect a read error. V and J are TRBV6-5 and TRBJ2-3, with 7 bases matching TRBD2. This CDR3 has 15 residues. Germline V gene lookup returns CDR1 MNHEY and CDR2 SVGAGI. As DNA, the CDR3 is TGTGCCAGCAGTTATTCTCGCGGGAGCAGAGATACGCAGTATTTT. Its translation is CASSYSRGSRDTQYF.

The V and J genes are TRBV5-1 and TRBJ2-1; D is perhaps TRBD1 (6 bases). The CDR3 extends over 15 amino acids. V dropped 5 bases and J dropped 0 bases, with 12 bases sitting between them. The V gene's germline CDR1 is SGHRS and CDR2 YFSETQ. CDR3 DNA: TGCGCCAGCAGACTACAGGGAAGCTCCTACAATGAGCAGTTCTTC. This sequence encodes CASRLQGSSYNEQFF.

The chain employs TRBV28 and TRBJ2-5; D is unresolved. The last part of the DNA fits TRBJ2-7 better; the J call may be wrong. This CDR3 contains 14 residues. Germline CDR1 and CDR2: MDHEN and SYDVKM. The CDR3 region has the DNA TGTGCCAGCAGTCCAGGTTCTGGGCGATACGAGCAGTACTTC. Amino acid sequence: CASSPGSGRYEQYF.

A word on this clone: Other DNA sequences in the sample encode the same CDR3. The J gene is TRBJ2-7, the V gene TRBV5-1; 11 nucleotides agree with TRBD2. J was trimmed by 2 bases and V by 0 bases; bases with no gene match: 1. The CDR3 is made up of 15 amino acids. Germline CDR1 SGHRS, CDR2 YFSETQ. The CDR3 bases are TGCGCCAGCAGCTTGGTAGCGGGAGGGCCCTACGAGCAGTACTTC. It encodes CASSLVAGGPYEQYF.

CDR3 protein: CAWSPNRNTEAFF. CDR3 DNA sequence: TGTGCCTGGAGTCCAAACCGAAACACTGAAGCTTTCTTT. The V call is TRBV30, the J call TRBJ1-1; D is ambiguous. With 2 bases removed from V and 2 bases from J, the gap between germline ends came to 9 bases. The germline CDR1 and CDR2 sequences are GTSNPN and SVGIG (reference sequence). The CDR3 is made up of 13 amino acids.

As to this clone: This CDR3 is also generated by other DNA sequences in the sample. The chain recombines TRBV7-2 with TRBJ2-7; D might be TRBD2 (6 bases). Germline CDR1 is SGHTA and CDR2 is FQGNSA. The CDR3 contains 15 residues. V dropped 0 bases and J dropped 4 bases, with 13 bases sitting between them. CDR3 loop: CASSLAGTGGYEQYF. The CDR3 nucleotides read TGTGCCAGCAGCTTAGCGGGGACTGGGGGATACGAGCAGTACTTC.

The V call is TRBV6-1, the J call TRBJ1-5; 8 bases are a match to TRBD1. This CDR3 is built from 13 residues. The germline V gene encodes CDR1 MNHNS and CDR2 SASEGT. Unmatched junction bases numbered 1, after V lost 7 bases and J lost 2 bases. The CDR3 nucleotides read TGTGCCAGCACGGGACAGGGCAATCAGCCCCAGCATTTT. Residues: CASTGQGNQPQHF.

V is TRBV7-2 and J is TRBJ2-1; 12 nucleotides line up with TRBD2. Germline V gives CDR1 SGHTA, CDR2 FQGNSA. V was pared by 1 base and J by 10 bases, with 5 bases of the junction left unmatched. CDR3 length equals 15 residues. CDR3 nucleotide sequence: TGTGCCAGCAGCTTAGTGGGACTAGCGGGTGAGGAGCAGTTCTTC. Its translation is CASSLVGLAGEEQFF.

As to this clone: Germline and junction disagree at one end, which may indicate a read error. V gene TRBV7-7 combines with J gene TRBJ1-2; the D gene is possibly TRBD1 (5 bases). The germline V gene has CDR1 SSHAT and CDR2 FNYEAQ (reference sequence). This CDR3 has 14 amino acids. CDR3 sequence: CASSPLSGNYGYTF. The CDR3 coding sequence is TGTGCTAGCAGCCCTCTTTCAGGGAACTATGGCTACACCTTC.